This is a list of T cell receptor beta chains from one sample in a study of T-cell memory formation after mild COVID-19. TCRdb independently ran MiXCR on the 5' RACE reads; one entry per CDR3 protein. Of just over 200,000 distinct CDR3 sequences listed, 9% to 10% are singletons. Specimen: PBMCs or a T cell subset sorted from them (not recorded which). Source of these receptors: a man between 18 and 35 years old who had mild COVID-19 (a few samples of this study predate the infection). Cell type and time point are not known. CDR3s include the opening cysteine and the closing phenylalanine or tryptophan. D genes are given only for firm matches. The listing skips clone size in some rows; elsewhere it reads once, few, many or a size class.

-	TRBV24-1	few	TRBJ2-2	TGTGCCACCTGGGCAGATAACACCGGGGAGCTGTTTTTT	CATWADNTGELFF
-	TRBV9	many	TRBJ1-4	TGTGCCAGCAGCAAATTAACCACTAATGAAAAACTGTTTTTT	CASSKLTTNEKLFF
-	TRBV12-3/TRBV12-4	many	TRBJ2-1	TGTGCCAGCAGCCGTGATCTCGGGGACCCGTTCTTC	CASSRDLGDPFF
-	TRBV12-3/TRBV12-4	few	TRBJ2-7	TGTGCCAGCAGATACTCAAGCTCCTACGAGCAGTACTTC	CASRYSSSYEQYF
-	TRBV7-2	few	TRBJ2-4	TGTGCCAGCAGCTTATCAAGGGCACGGGGCAAAAACATTCAGTACTTC	CASSLSRARGKNIQYF
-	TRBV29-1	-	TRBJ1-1	TGCAGCGTTGAGCGGAATCGGGACACTGAAGCTTTCTTT	CSVERNRDTEAFF
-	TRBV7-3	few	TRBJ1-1	TGTGCCAGCAGTAACGACAGGAACACTGAAGCTTTCTTT	CASSNDRNTEAFF
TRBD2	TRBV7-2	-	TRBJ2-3	TGTGCCAGCAGGGATAAAGCGGGGCCCTCCACAGATACGCAGTATTTT	CASRDKAGPSTDTQYF
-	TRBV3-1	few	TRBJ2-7	TGTGCCAGCAGCCGAACGACACGGACCTACGAGCAGTACTTC	CASSRTTRTYEQYF
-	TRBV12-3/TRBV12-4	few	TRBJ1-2	TGTGCCAGCAGTTTAGCCCAAGGCGTGGTTGGCTACACCTTC	CASSLAQGVVGYTF
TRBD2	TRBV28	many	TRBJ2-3	TGTGCCAGCAGTTCCCCGGGACTAGCGAAAGAGATGGGTACGCAGTATTTT	CASSSPGLAKEMGTQYF
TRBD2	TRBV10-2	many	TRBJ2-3	TGCGCCAGCAGTGGCGGGGGGGCCGGCACAGATACGCAGTATTTT	CASSGGGAGTDTQYF
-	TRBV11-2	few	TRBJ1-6	TGTGCCAGCAGCTTACATCCGGGTAGCAATTCACCCCTCCACTTT	CASSLHPGSNSPLHF
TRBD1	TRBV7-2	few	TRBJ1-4	TGTGCCAGCAGCTCCCTCGGACAGGGAGTAAGAGGTGAAAAACTGTTTTTT	CASSSLGQGVRGEKLFF
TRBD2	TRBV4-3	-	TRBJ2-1	TGCGCCAGCAGCCCTCGACGCGGGGGTGTTAACGGGCCTACCTACAATGAGCAGTTCTTC	CASSPRRGGVNGPTYNEQFF
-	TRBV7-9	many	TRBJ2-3	TGTGCCAGCAGCTTATGGAGCAGGGGAGCAGATACGCAGTATTTT	CASSLWSRGADTQYF
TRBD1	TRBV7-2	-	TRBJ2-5	TGTGCCAGCAGCCAGGACAGGGAAAAGACCCAGTACTTC	CASSQDREKTQYF
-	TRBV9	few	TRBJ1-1	TGTGCCAGCAGCGTAGCCCCCCGGGAATCAGAAGCTTTCTTT	CASSVAPRESEAFF
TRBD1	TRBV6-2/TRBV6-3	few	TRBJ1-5	TGTGCCAGCGTAGACAGGGTTTCTCAGCCCCAGCATTTT	CASVDRVSQPQHF
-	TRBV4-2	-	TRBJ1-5	TGTGCCAGCAGCTACAAGGTTCAGGTAAATCAGCCCCAGCATTTT	CASSYKVQVNQPQHF
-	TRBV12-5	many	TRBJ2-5	TGTGCTAGTGGTTTGACAGACCTTACACCCCAAGAGACCCAGTACTTC	CASGLTDLTPQETQYF
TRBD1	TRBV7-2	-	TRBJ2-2	TGTGCCAGCAGCACACAAGGACAGGGAAACACCGGGGAGCTGTTTTTT	CASSTQGQGNTGELFF
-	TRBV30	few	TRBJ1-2	TGTGCCTGGAGTGGTACAGGGACTGGCTACACCTTC	CAWSGTGTGYTF
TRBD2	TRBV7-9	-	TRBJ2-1	TGTGCCAGCAGCTTACGGCTAGCGGGTAATGAGCAGTTCTTC	CASSLRLAGNEQFF
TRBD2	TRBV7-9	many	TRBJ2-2	TGTGCCAGCAAATTACCGGGACTAGCGGGCACCGGGGAGCTGTTTTTT	CASKLPGLAGTGELFF
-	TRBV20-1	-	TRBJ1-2	TGCAGTGCTACCAGGTCCCTCCTAGTTTCCTATGGCTACACCTTC	CSATRSLLVSYGYTF
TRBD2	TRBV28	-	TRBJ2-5	TGTGCCAGCGAAAGACTAGCGGGGGCCAAGTACCAAGAGACCCAGTACTTC	CASERLAGAKYQETQYF